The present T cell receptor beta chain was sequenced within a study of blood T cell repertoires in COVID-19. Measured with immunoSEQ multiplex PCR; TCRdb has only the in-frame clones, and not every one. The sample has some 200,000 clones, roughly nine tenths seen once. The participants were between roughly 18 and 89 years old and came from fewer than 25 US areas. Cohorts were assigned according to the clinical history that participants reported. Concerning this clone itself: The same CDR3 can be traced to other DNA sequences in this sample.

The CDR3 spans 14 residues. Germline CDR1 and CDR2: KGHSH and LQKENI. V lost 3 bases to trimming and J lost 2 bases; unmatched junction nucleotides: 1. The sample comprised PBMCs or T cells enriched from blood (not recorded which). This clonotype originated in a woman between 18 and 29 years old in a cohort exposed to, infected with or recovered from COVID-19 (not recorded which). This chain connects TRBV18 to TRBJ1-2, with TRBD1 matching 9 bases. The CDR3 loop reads CASSPDRGNYGYTF. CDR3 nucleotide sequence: TGTGCCAGCTCACCGGACAGGGGAAACTATGGCTACACCTTC.